A single sample gave rise to the 16 T cell receptor beta chains below, sequenced in a study of T-cell memory formation after mild COVID-19. TCRdb itself ran the 5' RACE reads through MiXCR, one entry per CDR3 protein. The sample shows about 470,000 distinct CDR3 sequences, 15% to 20% of them seen only once. The sample taken for sequencing was PBMCs or a T cell subset sorted from them (not recorded which). These TCRs come from an adult woman who had mild COVID-19 (a few samples of this study predate the infection). Cell type and time point are not known.

The chain has TRBV30 and TRBJ1-1, with TRBD1 identical over 9 bases. This CDR3 is 15 amino acids long. The germline V gene has CDR1 GTSNPN and CDR2 SVGIG (reference sequence). The V and J ends lost 3 bases and 2 bases, in that order; junction bases with no gene match: 7. CDR3 protein: CAWRRRDRVNTEAFF. CDR3 bases: TGTGCCTGGAGGAGGAGGGACAGGGTAAACACTGAAGCTTTCTTT. Variable domain in full (rest from reference TRBV30 and TRBJ1-1): SQTIHQWPATLVQPVGSPLSLECTVEGTSNPNLYWYRQAAGRGLQLLFYSVGIGQISSEVPQNLSASRPQDRQFILSSKKLLLSDSGFYLCAWRRRDRVNTEAFFGQGTRLTVV.

A few counts support this clonotype. The chain has TRBV7-3 and TRBJ2-1; D gene unclear. The CDR3 covers 12 residues. Germline V gives CDR1 SGHTA, CDR2 FQGTGA. Trimming removed 5 bases from V and 5 bases from J, with 7 bases in between. This CDR3 reads CASSNLNNEQFF. CDR3 DNA: TGTGCCAGCAGCAATCTCAACAATGAGCAGTTCTTC.

This clonotype was seen more than once but under ten times. The genes are TRBV27 and TRBJ2-7, with unresolved D. CDR1 MNHEY and CDR2 SMNVEV come from the germline V gene (reference sequence). The CDR3 length is 13 residues. V dropped 6 bases and J dropped 0 bases, with 9 bases sitting between them. CDR3 nucleotide sequence: TGTGCCAGCAGCCCCCTGAGCTCCTACGAGCAGTACTTC. It yields the protein CASSPLSSYEQYF.

This clonotype came up many times. This chain uses TRBV6-5 with TRBJ1-2; 8 bases line up with TRBD1. This CDR3 contains 13 residues. Trimming removed 6 bases from V and 8 bases from J; junction bases left unmatched: 8. Germline V CDR1 and CDR2: MNHEY, SVGAGI. DNA of the CDR3: TGTGCCAGCAGCCCCGGGACAGGACGAGGCTACACCTTC. Amino acids: CASSPGTGRGYTF.

The sample holds a few counts of this clonotype. This chain links TRBV6-4 with TRBJ2-3; 8 nucleotides line up with TRBD2. Trimming cost V 4 bases and J 9 bases; bases outside gene matches: 12. CDR3 length: 15 amino acids. Per the germline V gene, CDR1 is MRHNA and CDR2 is SNTAGT. The CDR3 is CASSGAGVRFETQYF. CDR3 DNA: TGTGCCAGCAGTGGAGCGGGGGTGCGATTTGAGACGCAGTATTTT.

This clonotype was observed a few times. The CDR3 coding sequence is TGTGCCAGCAGTGAAGAGGGCTTAAGCAATCAGCCCCAGCATTTT. It encodes CASSEEGLSNQPQHF. The chain carries TRBV6-1 and TRBJ1-5; D remains ambiguous. The CDR3 has 15 residues. Germline V gene data show CDR1 as MNHNS and CDR2 as SASEGT. Deletions cut 1 base from V and 1 base from J, with 8 bases between.

This clonotype has just a few counts. This chain links TRBV5-1 with TRBJ2-7; 7 bases are shared with TRBD1. Germline CDR1 is SGHRS and CDR2 is YFSETQ. The CDR3 spans 15 residues. V was clipped by 4 bases and J by 0 bases; unmatched bases: 7. CDR3 loop: CASSLPRDSSYEQYF. The CDR3, as DNA: TGCGCCAGCAGCCTGCCCCGGGACAGCTCCTACGAGCAGTACTTC.

This rearrangement joins TRBV7-8 to TRBJ1-2; unclear D gene. There are 15 residues in the CDR3. Germline lookup yields CDR1 SGHVS and CDR2 FQNEAQ. Trimming pared 1 base from V and 7 bases from J, leaving 16 bases between. The CDR3 spells CASSLVSQVGFGYTF. The DNA for the CDR3 is TGTGCCAGCAGCTTAGTATCCCAAGTGGGGTTTGGCTACACCTTC. Supplemented by reference TRBV7-8 and TRBJ1-2, the full variable domain reads GAGVSQSPRYKVAKRGQDVALRCDPISGHVSLFWYQQALGQGPEFLTYFQNEAQLDKSGLPSDRFFAERPEGSVSTLKIQRTQQEDSAVYLCASSLVSQVGFGYTFGSGTRLTVV.

This rearrangement joins TRBV20-1 to TRBJ1-2, with D maybe TRBD1 (5 bases). Germline V gene sequence: CDR1 DFQATT, CDR2 SNEGSKA (reference sequence). V was pared by 3 bases and J by 6 bases, with 14 bases between. The CDR3 spans 13 residues. CDR3: CSASLWPRDGYTF. CDR3 nucleotide sequence: TGCAGTGCTAGTTTATGGCCCAGGGATGGCTACACCTTC.

This clonotype was detected only a few times. The chain joins TRBV27 to TRBJ2-1; 11 bases map to TRBD2. V gave up 6 bases and J gave up 7 bases; unmatched junction bases: 8. Looked up from germline, CDR1 is MNHEY and CDR2 is SMNVEV (reference sequence). The CDR3 totals 15 residues. The CDR3 protein is CASRPGTSGRNEQFF. DNA for the CDR3: TGTGCCAGCAGACCCGGGACTAGCGGACGGAATGAGCAGTTCTTC.

There are many counts of this clonotype. The rearrangement joins TRBV30 to TRBJ1-2; the D is unclear. Looked up from germline, CDR1 is GTSNPN and CDR2 is SVGIG (reference sequence). The CDR3 spans 13 residues. Trimming removed 0 bases at V and 2 bases at J, with 7 bases between. The CDR3 reads CAWSVDENYGYTF. CDR3 DNA: TGTGCCTGGAGTGTTGACGAGAACTATGGCTACACCTTC.

There are a few counts of this clonotype. The chain combines TRBV5-1 with TRBJ2-1; 8 bases map to TRBD1. The CDR3 has 18 residues. Germline CDR1 SGHRS, CDR2 YFSETQ. With V trimmed by 0 bases and J by 4 bases, 12 bases remained unmatched. The CDR3 loop is CASSLGDRGRRLYNEQFF. CDR3 DNA sequence: TGCGCCAGCAGCTTGGGTGACAGGGGCCGCCGTTTATACAATGAGCAGTTCTTC.

V usage is TRBV2 and J usage is TRBJ1-1; D is ambiguous. The CDR3 contains 13 residues. V lost 6 bases and J lost 6, with 14 bases in between. CDR1 and CDR2 (germline): SNHLY, FYNNEI. The CDR3 DNA follows: TGTGCCAGCAGGGGCCGGGGTTCCGCTGAAGCTTTCTTT. It translates to CASRGRGSAEAFF.

This clonotype was found a few times. The chain has TRBV5-1 and TRBJ1-4; no firm D call. The CDR3 runs 16 residues. V lost 0 bases, J lost 8 bases, and 17 bases lay in between. Germline CDR1 SGHRS, CDR2 YFSETQ. CDR3 sequence: CASSLGERVRGEKLFF. CDR3 coding DNA: TGCGCCAGCAGCTTGGGTGAGAGAGTCCGGGGAGAAAAACTGTTTTTT.

This clonotype has more than one count but fewer than ten. This chain links TRBV4-3 with TRBJ2-2; 7 bases map to TRBD1. V lost 2 bases, J lost 1 base, and 7 bases stayed unmatched. CDR3 length equals 17 residues. The germline V gene has CDR1 LGHNA and CDR2 YSLEER. The CDR3: CASSQQKTGLNTGELFF. The CDR3 DNA reads as TGCGCCAGCAGCCAACAAAAGACAGGGTTGAACACCGGGGAGCTGTTTTTT.

The table lists this clonotype with a few counts. J is TRBJ2-5 and V is TRBV10-2; TRBD1 might be the D (6 bases). The CDR3 is made up of 15 amino acids. In germline, CDR1 is WSHSY, CDR2 SAAADI. Trimming stripped 8 bases from V and 5 bases from J, with 21 bases between. This chain's CDR3 is CASAATGGWGETQYF. The CDR3 DNA sequence: TGCGCCAGCGCGGCGACTGGGGGCTGGGGGGAGACCCAGTACTTC.